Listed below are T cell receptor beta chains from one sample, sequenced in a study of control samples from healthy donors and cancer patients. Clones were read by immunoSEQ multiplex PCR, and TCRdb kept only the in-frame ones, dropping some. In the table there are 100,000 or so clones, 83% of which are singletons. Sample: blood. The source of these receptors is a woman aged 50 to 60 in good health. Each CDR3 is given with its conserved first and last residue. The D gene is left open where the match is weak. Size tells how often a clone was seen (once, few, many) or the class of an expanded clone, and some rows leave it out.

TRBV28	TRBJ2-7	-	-	CASSLSGGMGYF	TGTGCCAGCAGTTTAAGTGGGGGAATGGGGTACTTC
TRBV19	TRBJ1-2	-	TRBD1	CASSIGTENNYGYTF	TGTGCCAGTAGTATTGGGACAGAGAATAACTATGGCTACACCTTC
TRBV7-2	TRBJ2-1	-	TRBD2	CASSLRSSGYNEQFF	TGTGCCAGCAGCTTACGCTCTAGCGGGTACAATGAGCAGTTCTTC
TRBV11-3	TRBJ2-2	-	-	CASSASGTGELFF	TGTGCCAGCAGCGCATCCGGCACCGGGGAGCTGTTTTTT
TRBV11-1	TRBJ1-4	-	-	CASSLGPLTNEKLFF	TGTGCCAGCAGCTTGGGGCCGTTAACGAATGAAAAACTGTTTTTT
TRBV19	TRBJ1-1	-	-	CASSTYGAYTEAFF	TGTGCCAGTAGCACATACGGGGCGTACACTGAAGCTTTCTTT
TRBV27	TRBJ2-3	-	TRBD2	CASSSLAGAGTDTQYF	TGTGCCAGCAGTTCCCTAGCGGGGGCCGGCACAGATACGCAGTATTTT
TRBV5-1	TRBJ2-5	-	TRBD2	CASSQGPPRGGIQETQYF	TGCGCCAGCAGCCAGGGTCCCCCCCGCGGGGGGATCCAAGAGACCCAGTACTTC
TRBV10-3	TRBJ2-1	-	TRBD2	CAIRTSGSRYNEQFF	TGTGCCATCAGGACCAGCGGGAGTCGTTACAATGAGCAGTTCTTC
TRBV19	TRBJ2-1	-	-	CASSILTGVPNEQFF	TGTGCCAGTAGTATTCTGACGGGGGTCCCCAATGAGCAGTTCTTC
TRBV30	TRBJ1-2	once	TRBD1	CAWSHDRGGYTF	TGTGCCTGGAGTCATGACAGGGGAGGCTACACCTTC
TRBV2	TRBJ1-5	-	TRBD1	CASGMDRANQPQHF	TGTGCCAGCGGAATGGACAGGGCCAATCAGCCCCAGCATTTT
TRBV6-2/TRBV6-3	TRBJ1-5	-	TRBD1	CASSWDGGDSQPQHF	TGTGCCAGCAGTTGGGATGGGGGGGACAGTCAGCCCCAGCATTTT
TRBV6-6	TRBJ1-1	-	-	CASTPQGRTEAFF	TGTGCCAGCACCCCTCAGGGTCGCACTGAAGCTTTCTTT
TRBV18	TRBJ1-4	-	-	CASSDGRGPNEKLFF	TGTGCCAGCTCAGACGGACGCGGTCCAAATGAAAAACTGTTTTTT
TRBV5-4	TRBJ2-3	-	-	CASSYTSVDTQYF	TGTGCCAGCAGCTATACTAGTGTAGATACGCAGTATTTT
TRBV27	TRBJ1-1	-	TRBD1	CASSLTQGLGEAFF	TGTGCCAGCAGCCTGACACAGGGGTTGGGTGAAGCTTTCTTT
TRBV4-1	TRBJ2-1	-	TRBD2	CASSQNWASGSSYNEQFF	TGCGCCAGCAGCCAAAATTGGGCTAGCGGGAGCTCCTACAATGAGCAGTTCTTC
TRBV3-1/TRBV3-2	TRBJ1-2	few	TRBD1	CASRKDRDYGYTF	TGTGCCAGCAGAAAGGACAGGGACTATGGCTACACCTTC
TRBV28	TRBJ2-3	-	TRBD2	CASSESLASANTQYF	TGTGCCAGCAGCGAATCACTAGCGTCTGCAAATACGCAGTATTTT
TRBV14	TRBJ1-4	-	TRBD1	CASSRDRDGEKLFF	TGTGCCAGCAGCCGGGACAGGGACGGGGAAAAACTGTTTTTT
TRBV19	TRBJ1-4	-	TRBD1	CASSLYGQGKEKLFF	TGTGCCAGTAGTCTCTACGGACAGGGGAAGGAAAAACTGTTTTTT
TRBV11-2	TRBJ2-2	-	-	CASSLTDTGELFF	TGTGCCAGCAGCTTAACAGATACCGGGGAGCTGTTTTTT
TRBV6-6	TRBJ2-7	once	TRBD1	CASIPHPDRIYEQYF	TGTGCCAGCATCCCCCATCCGGACAGGATCTACGAGCAGTACTTC
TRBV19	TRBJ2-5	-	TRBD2	CASSIDLAGGQETQYF	TGTGCCAGTAGTATAGATCTAGCGGGAGGACAAGAGACCCAGTACTTC
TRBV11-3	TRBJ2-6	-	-	CASSLGGRPDSGANVLTF	TGTGCCAGCAGCTTAGGCGGCAGGCCAGACTCTGGGGCCAACGTCCTGACTTTC
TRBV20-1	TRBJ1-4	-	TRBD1	CSASQTGDEKLFF	TGCAGTGCTAGTCAGACAGGGGATGAAAAACTGTTTTTT
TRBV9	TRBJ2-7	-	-	CASASGRETYEQYF	TGTGCCAGCGCCTCCGGCCGGGAAACCTACGAGCAGTACTTC
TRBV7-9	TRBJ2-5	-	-	CASSSIRERETQYF	TGTGCCAGCAGCTCAATTAGGGAGCGGGAGACCCAGTACTTC
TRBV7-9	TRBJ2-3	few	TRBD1	CASSPTTGQGTDTQYF	TGTGCCAGCAGCCCCACGACGGGACAGGGTACAGATACGCAGTATTTT
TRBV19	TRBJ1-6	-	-	CASSIRESNSPLHF	TGTGCCAGTAGTATCAGGGAGTCTAATTCACCCCTCCACTTT
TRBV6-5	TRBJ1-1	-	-	CASILTYEAFF	TGTGCCAGCATCCTGACCTATGAAGCTTTCTTT
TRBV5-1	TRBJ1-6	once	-	CASSLGEGSSYNSPLHF	TGCGCCAGCAGTCTGGGGGAGGGCAGCTCCTATAATTCACCCCTCCACTTT
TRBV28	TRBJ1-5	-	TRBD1	CASSSRQGDQPQHF	TGTGCCAGCAGTTCCCGACAGGGCGATCAGCCCCAGCATTTT
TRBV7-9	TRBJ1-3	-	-	CASSLGSLNTIYF	TGTGCCAGCAGCCTTGGGAGTTTAAACACCATATATTTT
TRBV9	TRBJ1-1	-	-	CASSVGAGGQNTEAFF	TGTGCCAGCAGCGTAGGTGCGGGGGGCCAGAACACTGAAGCTTTCTTT
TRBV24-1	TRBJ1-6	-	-	CATSDPYLRVVFGSSYNSPLHF	TGTGCCACCAGTGATCCTTACCTCCGGGTTGTGTTTGGAAGCTCCTATAATTCACCCCTCCACTTT
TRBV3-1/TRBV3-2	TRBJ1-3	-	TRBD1	CASSPRTDRGKDTIYF	TGTGCCAGCAGCCCCCGTACGGACAGGGGTAAAGACACCATATATTTT
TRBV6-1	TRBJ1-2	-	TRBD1	CASSEAGTDYGYTF	TGTGCCAGCAGTGAAGCCGGGACAGACTATGGCTACACCTTC
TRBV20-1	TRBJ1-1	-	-	CSARKGTEAFF	TGCAGTGCTAGAAAAGGGACTGAAGCTTTCTTT
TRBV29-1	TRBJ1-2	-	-	CSVEGRTLGAGYTF	TGCAGCGTTGAGGGCCGGACACTAGGCGCTGGCTACACCTTC
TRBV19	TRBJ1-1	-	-	CASRPRTENTEAFF	TGTGCCAGTAGACCCCGGACAGAGAACACTGAAGCTTTCTTT
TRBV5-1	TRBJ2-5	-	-	CASRAGNQETQYF	TGCGCCAGCAGGGCGGGGAACCAAGAGACCCAGTACTTC
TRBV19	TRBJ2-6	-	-	CASSIRPGAGANVLTF	TGTGCCAGTAGTATACGGCCAGGAGCTGGGGCCAACGTCCTGACTTTC
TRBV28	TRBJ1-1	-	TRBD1	CASRLTGGTEAFF	TGTGCCAGCAGATTAACAGGGGGCACTGAAGCTTTCTTT
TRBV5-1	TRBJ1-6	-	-	CASSLGQEGSPLHF	TGCGCCAGCAGCTTGGGACAGGAGGGTTCACCCCTCCACTTT
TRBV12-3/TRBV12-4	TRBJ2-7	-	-	CASSLGGEQYF	TGTGCCAGCAGCTTAGGGGGAGAGCAGTACTTC
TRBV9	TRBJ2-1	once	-	CASSPLLLALNEQFF	TGTGCCAGCAGCCCCCTTTTACTAGCCCTCAATGAGCAGTTCTTC
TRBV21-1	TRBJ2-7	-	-	CASSKGCGDRAYEQYF	TGTGCCAGCAGCAAAGGATGTGGCGACAGGGCCTACGAGCAGTACTTC
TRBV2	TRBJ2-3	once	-	CASSEDRRGTDTQYF	TGTGCCAGCAGTGAAGACAGACGGGGGACAGATACGCAGTATTTT
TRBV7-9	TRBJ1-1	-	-	CASSLDGRDNTEAFF	TGTGCCAGCAGCTTGGACGGCAGGGATAACACTGAAGCTTTCTTT
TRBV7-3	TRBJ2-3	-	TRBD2	CATRLAGVSGSQYF	TGTGCCACCCGACTAGCGGGAGTTTCGGGGTCGCAGTATTTT
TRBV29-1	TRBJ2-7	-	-	CSVESSERGYEQYF	TGCAGCGTTGAGTCATCGGAAAGGGGTTACGAGCAGTACTTC
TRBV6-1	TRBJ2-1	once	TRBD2	CASSEASGGANEQFF	TGTGCCAGCAGTGAAGCTAGCGGGGGGGCCAATGAGCAGTTCTTC
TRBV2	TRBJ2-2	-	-	CASSEGAASRVTGELFF	TGTGCCAGCAGTGAAGGGGCAGCTAGCCGGGTTACCGGGGAGCTGTTTTTT
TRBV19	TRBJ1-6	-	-	CASKVNSPLHF	TGTGCCAGTAAGGTCAATTCACCCCTCCACTTT
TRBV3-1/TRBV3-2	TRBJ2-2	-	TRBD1	CASSQDRGGGLAGELFF	TGTGCCAGCAGCCAAGATAGAGGGGGCGGTTTAGCCGGGGAGCTGTTTTTT
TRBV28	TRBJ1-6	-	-	CASSLSQGVNSPLHF	TGTGCCAGCAGTTTATCCCAGGGTGTGAATTCACCCCTCCACTTT